These 27 T cell receptor beta chains originate from one sample sequenced in a study of blood T cells in healthy people across ages. Next came a second PCR, run for roughly 6 to 11 cycles, which used a sample-barcoded 5' primer along with a J-beta primer mix. TCRdb recomputed calls from the 5' RACE reads with MiXCR, one row per CDR3 protein. The repertoire holds around 800,000 distinct CDR3 sequences, with about half as singletons. Specimen: blood. The source of these receptors is a man aged 80 or over in good health.

The rearrangement uses TRBV20-1 and TRBJ2-1; TRBD2 matches at 10 bases. The CDR3 is 14 amino acids. CDR1 is DFQATT and CDR2 is SNEGSKA in the germline V gene (reference sequence). Trimming at V came to 4 bases and at J to 7 bases, leaving 7 bases not matched to a gene. The CDR3 DNA reads as TGCAGTGCTAAACCGGGACTAGCGAGGAATGAGCAGTTCTTC. Protein product: CSAKPGLARNEQFF.

This sequence joins TRBV2 and TRBJ2-5; tentative D call: TRBD2 (6 bases). Trimming cost V 2 bases and J 1 base, with 8 bases left between them. From germline, CDR1 is SNHLY and CDR2 FYNNEI. The CDR3 has 14 residues. The DNA of the CDR3 is TGTGCCAGCAGTGAATTGGAGGGCCAAGAGACCCAGTACTTC. Encoded protein: CASSELEGQETQYF.

Points on this clonotype: The missing conserved phenylalanine or tryptophan at the end of this CDR3 makes a read error likely. The DNA is left out, because the CDR3 cannot be placed on it with certainty; the CDR3 is given as TCRdb lists it. V is TRBV14 and J is TRBJ2-1; the table assigns TRBD1, which was not confirmed against the DNA. Termini included, the CDR3 measures 19 amino acids. The germline V gene has CDR1 SGHDN and CDR2 FVKESK. CDR3 protein: CASSQGPTRGRGDGYTFGS.

This chain joins TRBV5-5 and TRBJ2-5; 7 bases are shared with TRBD2. The CDR3 covers 16 residues. Per the germline V gene, CDR1 is SGHKS and CDR2 is YYEKEE (reference sequence). With 0 bases clipped from V and 1 base from J, the junction kept 6 bases outside the gene matches. This CDR3 reads CASSLGLAASQETQYF. The CDR3 DNA reads as TGTGCCAGCAGCTTGGGTCTAGCGGCATCCCAAGAGACCCAGTACTTC.

This clonotype was picked up a small number of times. The chain joins TRBV20-1 to TRBJ2-1, with TRBD2 matching over 9 bases. Germline CDR1 is DFQATT and CDR2 is SNEGSKA (reference sequence). Losses at the gene ends were 6 bases for V and 8 bases for J; bases not matched to a gene: 8. CDR3 length: 13 residues. CDR3 loop: CSALGASGDEQFF. CDR3 sequence (DNA): TGCAGTGCCCTGGGGGCTAGCGGGGATGAGCAGTTCTTC.

This chain joins TRBV20-1 and TRBJ2-1; D is perhaps TRBD2 (7 bases). Germline V lookup: CDR1 DFQATT, CDR2 SNEGSKA (reference sequence). This CDR3 comprises 14 residues. With 4 bases removed from V and 8 bases from J, the gap between germline ends came to 18 bases. The CDR3 DNA reads as TGCAGTGCTATGGGGGGGGCGGGAGTATATGAGCAGTTCTTC. This encodes CSAMGGAGVYEQFF.

The CDR3 protein is CASSLVVGRSGNKETQYF. In nucleotides, the CDR3 is TGTGCCAGCAGCTTAGTAGTGGGGCGAAGCGGAAATAAAGAGACCCAGTACTTC. This rearrangement joins TRBV7-2 to TRBJ2-5; D tentatively fits TRBD1 or TRBD2 (5 bases each). With 1 base removed from V and 3 bases from J, the gap between germline ends came to 21 bases. The germline V gene encodes CDR1 SGHTA and CDR2 FQGNSA. This CDR3 spans 18 amino acids. The entire variable domain, with the rest obtained from reference TRBV7-2 and TRBJ2-5, is as follows: GAGVSQSPSNKVTEKGKDVELRCDPISGHTALYWYRQSLGQGLEFLIYFQGNSAPDKSGLPSDRFSAERTGGSVSTLTIQRTQQEDSAVYLCASSLVVGRSGNKETQYFGPGTRLLVL.

As concerns this clonotype: The junction shows a germline mismatch at one end, possibly a read error. The CDR3 sequence is CSARERASGYGELFF. In nucleotides, the CDR3 is TGCAGTGCCAGAGAGCGGGCTAGCGGGTACGGGGAGCTGTTTTTT. J is TRBJ2-2 and V is TRBV20-1; 8 nucleotides agree with TRBD2. The CDR3 extends over 15 amino acids. Germline values: CDR1 DFQATT, CDR2 SNEGSKA (reference sequence).

This clonotype was picked up a small number of times. The rearrangement uses TRBV7-9 and TRBJ2-7; D is unresolved. The end of the DNA is better explained by TRBJ2-5, so the J call may be wrong. The length of the CDR3 is 14 residues. Per germline, CDR1 SEHNR and CDR2 FQNEAQ (reference sequence). The DNA for the CDR3 is TGTGCCAGCAGCTTAGGTTTCGGTTTCGGGACCCAGTACTTC. Protein sequence: CASSLGFGFGTQYF.

A few counts support this clonotype. CDR3 sequence reads: CATIGRGSTEAFF. CDR3 nucleotides: TGTGCCACTATTGGCAGGGGGTCCACTGAAGCTTTCTTT. V is TRBV24-1 and J is TRBJ1-1, with 7 nucleotides matching TRBD1. The CDR3 runs to 13 residues. V was pared by 10 bases and J by 4 bases, with 8 bases of the junction left unmatched. The germline CDR1 and CDR2 sequences are KGHDR and SFDVKD.

With regard to this clonotype: An end of the junction does not agree with germline; a read error may underlie this. V is TRBV12-3 or TRBV12-4 and J is TRBJ2-5; TRBD2 aligns across 12 bases. The CDR3 sequence is 14 residues long. CDR3 nucleotide sequence: TGTGCCGGCAGACTGACTAGCGGGAGAGGCACCCAGTACTTC. Translation gives CAGRLTSGRGTQYF.

V and J are TRBV18 and TRBJ2-7; the D is unclear. The CDR3 spans 13 residues. The V gene's germline CDR1 is KGHSH and CDR2 LQKENI. Trimming left V 3 bases short and J 2 bases short, with 8 bases between. The CDR3, as DNA: TGTGCCAGCTCACCGGGCTATGCCTACGAGCAGTACTTC. Translation: CASSPGYAYEQYF.

A remark on this clonotype: Mismatch with germline at one junction end may stem from a read error. V and J are TRBV4-1 and TRBJ1-5; D possibly corresponds to TRBD1 (5 bases). The CDR3 is 15 amino acids. The germline V gene has CDR1 MGHRA and CDR2 YSYEKL. Written as DNA, the CDR3 is TGCGCCAGCAGCCTTAGAGGGGCGGTCAATCGGCCCCAGCATTTT. Translated: CASSLRGAVNRPQHF.

This clonotype was detected only a few times. In DNA form, the CDR3 reads TGTGCCAGCAGACCGGGACAGGGAAACTATGGCTACACCTTC. As protein: CASRPGQGNYGYTF. The V and J genes are TRBV7-9 and TRBJ1-2; TRBD1 agrees at 9 bases. The CDR3 extends over 14 amino acids. Germline-derived CDR1 and CDR2 are SEHNR and FQNEAQ (reference sequence). After removal of 6 bases from V and 2 bases from J, the junction contained 4 bases not matched to a gene.

This clonotype was observed a few times. This sequence joins TRBV18 and TRBJ2-5, with 7 bases identical to TRBD2. The V and J ends lost 2 bases and 5 bases, in that order; junction bases with no gene match: 8. The CDR3 has 15 residues. Germline loops: CDR1 KGHSH, CDR2 LQKENI. The CDR3: CASSPSPAGLETQYF. CDR3 DNA sequence: TGTGCCAGCTCACCAAGCCCAGCGGGGCTGGAGACCCAGTACTTC. The variable domain in full, with the rest retrieved from reference TRBV18 and TRBJ2-5, is NAGVMQNPRHLVRRRGQEARLRCSPMKGHSHVYWYRQLPEEGLKFMVYLQKENIIDESGMPKERFSAEFPKEGPSILRIQQVVRGDSAAYFCASSPSPAGLETQYFGPGTRLLVL.

Points on this clonotype: Its ends do not fully match the called genes, so a read error is possible. The CDR3 sequence: CASSQESGTGGIREQYF. Here the CDR3 DNA reads TGTGCCAGCAGCCAAGAATCGGGGACAGGCGGGATTCGGGAGCAGTACTTC. This chain connects TRBV4-1 to TRBJ2-5; 8 bases fit TRBD1. This CDR3 comprises 17 residues. CDR1 and CDR2 from the germline V gene are MGHRA and YSYEKL.

This clonotype has just a few counts. This chain uses TRBV7-9 with TRBJ2-5; the match to TRBD1 covers 8 bases. The J call is uncertain, as TRBJ2-7 better fits the DNA end. Germline values: CDR1 SEHNR, CDR2 FQNEAQ (reference sequence). The CDR3 has 15 residues. In DNA form, the CDR3 reads TGTGCCAGCAGCTTAGAAGGACAGGGCTTCTACGAGCAGTACTTC. Protein: CASSLEGQGFYEQYF.

This clonotype appeared a few times. The rearrangement joins TRBV24-1 to TRBJ2-7; a weak D match, TRBD1 (5 bases). The length of the CDR3 is 11 residues. Germline-derived CDR1 and CDR2 are KGHDR and SFDVKD. CDR3 in amino acids: CVVRGSYEQYF. The CDR3 DNA reads as TGTGTTGTAAGGGGATCCTACGAGCAGTACTTC.

This chain uses TRBV5-1 with TRBJ1-1; 7 bases match TRBD1. The V segment lost 4 bases and the J segment 0 bases; nucleotides outside the gene matches: 3. Germline assignment: CDR1 SGHRS and CDR2 YFSETQ. CDR3 length: 14 residues. The CDR3, as DNA: TGCGCCAGCAGCGGGGGACAGCTGAACACTGAAGCTTTCTTT. This sequence encodes CASSGGQLNTEAFF.

On this clonotype itself: At one end the junction does not follow the germline gene, possibly because of a read error. This chain uses TRBV29-1 with TRBJ2-5; D might be TRBD1 (5 bases). The CDR3 runs to 14 residues. The germline V gene encodes CDR1 SQVTM and CDR2 ANQGSEA. The CDR3 bases are TGCAGCGTCGAAGGACACTTAAACCAAGAGACCCAGTACTTC. This codes for CSVEGHLNQETQYF.

This clonotype was counted at least ten times. The J gene is TRBJ2-5, the V gene TRBV20-1, with a weak D call TRBD1 (5 bases). Trimming shortened V by 0 bases and J by 5 bases, and 16 bases separated the two germline ends. The CDR3 runs to 15 residues. Germline lookup yields CDR1 DFQATT and CDR2 SNEGSKA (reference sequence). The CDR3 sequence: CSARDNGHILETQYF. The CDR3, as DNA: TGCAGTGCTAGAGATAATGGACACATCCTGGAGACCCAGTACTTC.

Only a few counts were recorded for this clonotype. V and J are TRBV5-5 and TRBJ1-4; possible D gene TRBD1, 6 bases. Trimming removed 4 bases from V and 3 bases from J, with 13 bases in between. The CDR3 runs 15 residues. Germline V gene data show CDR1 as SGHKS and CDR2 as YYEKEE (reference sequence). The DNA for the CDR3 is TGTGCCAGCAGCCAAGGGGGTTCGGCTAATGAAAAACTGTTTTTT. It translates to CASSQGGSANEKLFF.

This chain joins TRBV20-1 and TRBJ1-2; 7 nucleotides line up with TRBD1. From germline, CDR1 is DFQATT and CDR2 SNEGSKA (reference sequence). Trimming at V came to 6 bases and at J to 4 bases, leaving 11 bases not matched to a gene. This CDR3 is built from 14 residues. The DNA for the CDR3 is TGCAGTGCATATGAGGGGGCGCAGGCCTATGGCTACACCTTC. This codes for CSAYEGAQAYGYTF.

The chain uses TRBV2 and TRBJ1-4; D not certain. CDR1 and CDR2 from the germline V gene are SNHLY and FYNNEI. The CDR3 runs 12 residues. V was pared by 7 bases and J by 8 bases, with 11 bases between. CDR3 nucleotides: TGTGCCAGCACTTGGTCTGGGGAAAAACTGTTTTTT. Translation: CASTWSGEKLFF.

This chain joins TRBV20-1 and TRBJ2-1; D gene uncertain. The J call is doubtful: the DNA matches TRBJ2-7 better. Germline assignment: CDR1 DFQATT and CDR2 SNEGSKA (reference sequence). The CDR3 is 14 residues long. The CDR3 bases are TGCAGTGCTAGCCCCATCCCTACTTACAATGAGCAGTACTTC. Translating it yields CSASPIPTYNEQYF.

This rearrangement joins TRBV20-1 to TRBJ2-7; 8 nucleotides match TRBD2. Germline CDR1 and CDR2: DFQATT and SNEGSKA (reference sequence). V lost 0 bases, J lost 1 base, and 5 bases stayed unmatched. The CDR3 loop spans 15 amino acids. CDR3 in DNA: TGCAGTGCTAGAGATCCAAGCGGGAGTTCCTACGAGCAGTACTTC. Its protein is CSARDPSGSSYEQYF.

To note about this clonotype: A clone one base away is much larger, so this may be a read error. Here the CDR3 reads CSVLRLAGESSYNEQYF. The CDR3 nucleotides read TGCAGTGTTTTGAGGCTAGCGGGAGAGAGCTCCTACAATGAGCAGTACTTC. The V call is TRBV20-1, the J call TRBJ2-1; 10 positions match TRBD2. The DNA end favors TRBJ2-7, so the J call may be wrong. The length of the CDR3 is 17 residues. The V gene's germline CDR1 is DFQATT and CDR2 SNEGSKA (reference sequence).